The 16 T cell receptor beta chains given below trace back to one sample, sequenced in a study of blood T cell repertoires in COVID-19. Data came from immunoSEQ multiplex PCR; TCRdb stores just in-frame clones and leaves some out. The data contain roughly 97,000 clones, approximately 88% of them singletons. Sequencing was carried out using peripheral blood. These receptors all come from a man aged 55-75 years with acute or convalescent COVID-19.

This chain links TRBV30 with TRBJ2-1; 8 bases are a match to TRBD2. The CDR3 is made up of 15 amino acids. The germline V gene encodes CDR1 GTSNPN and CDR2 SVGIG (reference sequence). The V and J ends lost 5 bases and 10 bases, in that order; junction bases with no gene match: 16. The DNA for the CDR3 is TGTGCCTGGTCCCCGAGGAGCGGGAGTAGGCGGGAGCAGTTCTTC. It translates to CAWSPRSGSRREQFF.

The gene calls are TRBV7-9 and TRBJ1-2; possible D gene TRBD1, 5 bases. CDR3 length: 15 amino acids. Germline CDR1 is SEHNR and CDR2 is FQNEAQ (reference sequence). V was trimmed by 8 bases and J by 6 bases, leaving 22 bases between them. The CDR3 DNA sequence: TGTGCCAGCGGAGAAGGGGCCCTTTCGGTGAATGGCTACACCTTC. It translates to CASGEGALSVNGYTF.

The gene calls are TRBV29-1 and TRBJ1-4; possible D gene TRBD1, 6 bases. The germline CDR1 and CDR2 sequences are SQVTM and ANQGSEA. This CDR3 contains 13 residues. V lost 5 bases and J lost 3, with 10 bases in between. CDR3 sequence: CSVRGQSNEKLFF. The CDR3 nucleotides are TGCAGCGTTCGTGGACAGTCTAATGAAAAACTGTTTTTT.

This clone has only one observation. V and J are TRBV6-1 and TRBJ1-4; D might be TRBD1 (5 bases). There are 15 residues in the CDR3. Germline assignment: CDR1 MNHNS and CDR2 SASEGT. The germline V and J ends were trimmed by 2 bases and 8 bases, with 15 bases remaining between them. DNA of the CDR3: TGTGCCAGCAGTGAACACCGTGGGGCAGACGAAAAACTGTTTTTT. Translation: CASSEHRGADEKLFF.

The chain has TRBV5-6 and TRBJ1-2, with D unresolved. Trimming took off 1 base at V and 4 bases at J, with 14 bases between the two ends. There are 15 residues in the CDR3. The germline V gene encodes CDR1 SGHDT and CDR2 YYEEEE. For the CDR3, the DNA is TGTGCCAGCAGCTTGAATTATGGGGAGGGCTATGGCTACACCTTC. Translating gives CASSLNYGEGYGYTF.

The gene calls are TRBV2 and TRBJ1-3; 10 bases match TRBD1. V shed 5 bases, J shed 7 bases, and the junction held 8 bases outside the gene matches. The CDR3 is 15 amino acids. Germline assignment: CDR1 SNHLY and CDR2 FYNNEI. CDR3 sequence: CASSLGQGQRNTIYF. The CDR3 nucleotides read TGTGCCAGCAGTTTGGGACAGGGGCAACGGAACACCATATATTTT.

The chain couples TRBV6-5 to TRBJ1-1; possibly TRBD1 for D (6 bases). Trimming took 9 bases from V and 5 from J, leaving 16 bases between them. The CDR3 has 13 residues. Germline CDR1 reads MNHEY; CDR2 reads SVGAGI. The CDR3 DNA reads as TGTGCCAGTCACCGGGGGGGCTTAACTGAAGCTTTCTTT. Its protein product is CASHRGGLTEAFF.

The genes are TRBV5-1 and TRBJ2-7; D is perhaps TRBD2 (5 bases). Trimming took off 0 bases at V and 3 bases at J, with 13 bases between the two ends. From germline, CDR1 is SGHRS and CDR2 YFSETQ. The CDR3 sequence is 15 residues long. The CDR3 nucleotides read TGCGCCAGCAGCTTGGTAGTTGGCGGAGGCTACGAGCAGTACTTC. As protein: CASSLVVGGGYEQYF.

CDR3 sequence (DNA): TGTGCCAGCAGCTTGGACAGGGAGGGTGGCTACACCTTC. Amino acids: CASSLDREGGYTF. This rearrangement joins TRBV5-4 to TRBJ1-2; D perhaps matches TRBD1 (6 bases). The V gene lost 0 bases and the J gene lost 7 bases, with 10 bases spanning the gap. This CDR3 contains 13 residues. Germline V gives CDR1 SGHNT, CDR2 YYREEE (reference sequence).

J is TRBJ1-1 and V is TRBV4-3; weak D call: TRBD1 (6 bases). Trimming pared 0 bases from V and 8 bases from J, leaving 13 bases between. The CDR3 contains 14 residues. The V gene's germline CDR1 is LGHNA and CDR2 YSLEER. CDR3 loop: CASSQDLRTEEAFF. CDR3 DNA sequence: TGCGCCAGCAGCCAAGATTTGAGGACAGAAGAAGCTTTCTTT.

The chain carries TRBV14 and TRBJ2-1; possibly TRBD1 for D (6 bases). This CDR3 region has 15 residues. V lost 4 bases and J 9 bases, leaving 19 bases between the germline ends. Germline CDR1 and CDR2: SGHDN and FVKESK. The CDR3 nucleotides are TGTGCCAGCAGCCGCCTGACAGGTTCTGTGAGTGAGCAGTTCTTC. Residues: CASSRLTGSVSEQFF.

The rearrangement joins TRBV5-1 to TRBJ2-2; D perhaps matches TRBD2 (5 bases). The V and J ends lost 6 bases and 7 bases respectively, with 13 bases between them. CDR3 length equals 13 residues. Germline-derived CDR1 and CDR2 are SGHRS and YFSETQ. CDR3 nucleotides: TGCGCCAGCACCGAGGGAAGGGTCGGGGAGCTGTTTTTT. Amino acid sequence: CASTEGRVGELFF.

CDR3 bases: TGTGCCAGCAGCGGGACAGGGGGCGGATACACCTTC. Translating it yields CASSGTGGGYTF. The chain joins TRBV28 to TRBJ1-2; the match to TRBD1 covers 12 bases. In germline, CDR1 is MDHEN, CDR2 SYDVKM. This CDR3 contains 12 residues. Unmatched junction bases numbered 4, after V lost 6 bases and J lost 11 bases.

The chain combines TRBV10-1 with TRBJ2-3, with TRBD1 as a possible D gene (5 bases). V shed 8 bases and J shed 1 base, with 10 bases lying between them. This CDR3 region has 13 residues. Per germline, CDR1 WNHNN and CDR2 SYGVQD (reference sequence). CDR3 nucleotides: TGCGCCAGCGGGGCTCGGGGCACAGATACGCAGTATTTT. Encoded protein: CASGARGTDTQYF.

The rearrangement joins TRBV19 to TRBJ1-2; 9 nucleotides line up with TRBD1. Germline loops: CDR1 LNHDA, CDR2 SQIVND (reference sequence). The CDR3 is 15 residues long. Trimming cost V 7 bases and J 0 bases; bases outside gene matches: 6. The CDR3 DNA reads TGTGCCAGTAAACGGGGGACAGGGACTAACTATGGCTACACCTTC. This translates into CASKRGTGTNYGYTF.

The chain combines TRBV7-2 with TRBJ1-5; 8 bases are a match to TRBD1. The junction had 6 bases not matched to a gene; V was cut back by 4 bases and J by 1 base. CDR3 size: 16 residues. Per germline, CDR1 SGHTA and CDR2 FQGNSA. This chain's CDR3 is CASSWGDRISNQPQHF. Here the CDR3 DNA reads TGTGCCAGCAGCTGGGGGGACAGGATCAGCAATCAGCCCCAGCATTTT. The variable domain in full, with the rest retrieved from reference TRBV7-2 and TRBJ1-5, is GAGVSQSPSNKVTEKGKDVELRCDPISGHTALYWYRQSLGQGLEFLIYFQGNSAPDKSGLPSDRFSAERTGGSVSTLTIQRTQQEDSAVYLCASSWGDRISNQPQHFGDGTRLSIL.